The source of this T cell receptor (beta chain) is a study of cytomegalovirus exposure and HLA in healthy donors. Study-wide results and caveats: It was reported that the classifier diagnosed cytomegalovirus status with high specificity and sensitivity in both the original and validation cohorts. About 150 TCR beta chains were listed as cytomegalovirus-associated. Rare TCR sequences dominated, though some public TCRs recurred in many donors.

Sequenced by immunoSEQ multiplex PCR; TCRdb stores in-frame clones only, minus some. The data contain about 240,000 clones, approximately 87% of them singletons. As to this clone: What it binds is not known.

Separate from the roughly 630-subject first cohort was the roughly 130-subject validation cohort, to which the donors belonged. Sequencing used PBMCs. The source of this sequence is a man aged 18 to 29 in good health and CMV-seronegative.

This chain's CDR3 is CASIPPTGTGNPYEQYF. The CDR3, as DNA: TGTGCCAGCATCCCTCCTACCGGGACAGGGAATCCCTACGAGCAGTACTTC. The chain links TRBV28 to TRBJ2-7; TRBD1 matches 9 bases. The germline V gene has CDR1 MDHEN and CDR2 SYDVKM. CDR3 length: 17 residues. The V gene end was trimmed by 7 bases and the J gene end by 2 bases; junction bases not matched to a gene: 15.